This TCR beta chain comes out of a study of T cell responses to AZD1222 COVID-19 vaccine. Here immunoSEQ multiplex PCR was the method, and the copy in TCRdb shows in-frame clones only, minus some. The table has around 140,000 clones, just over 90% seen once. To note about this clone: Its matching antigen is unknown.

Points from the study as a whole: Seropositive status at baseline applied to only 5 to 7 AZD1222 recipients. Among the donors, most were white British and more were female, and clonal diversity was possibly underestimated. Nearly half of spike-specific TCRs reportedly target unmutated variant regions.

The CDR3 has 14 residues. Germline CDR1 is MNHNY and CDR2 is SVGAGI (reference sequence). Trimming removed 6 bases at V and 9 bases at J, with 15 bases between. The TCR originated in an adult in good health. The chain recombines TRBV6-6 with TRBJ1-6, with D possibly matching TRBD1 (5 bases). Sequences were derived from peripheral blood, sampled on day 0 of MenACWY control vaccination. The CDR3 DNA reads as TGTGCCAGCAGAACGGACACACCGTTTTCACCCCTCCACTTT. This encodes CASRTDTPFSPLHF.